These 3 T cell receptor beta chains share one sample of origin, sequenced in a study of blood T cell repertoires in COVID-19 (dated by TCRdb to the early 2020s). The method was the immunoSEQ multiplex PCR assay. As stored in TCRdb, this immuneACCESS dataset retains in-frame rearrangements with V and J assigned. A fraction of the clones does not appear; measured against another copy, unresolved V genes explain less than half of the discrepancy, and the remainder lacks a known reason. The sample table records about 150,000 clones; approximately 90% of these occur just once. The ten largest clonotypes hold about 4.7% of the sample. The sequencing input was peripheral blood. These receptor sequences come from a human donor in a cohort sampled during active COVID-19.

The chain couples TRBV7-8 to TRBJ2-7; 9 nucleotides line up with TRBD1. The CDR3 has 15 residues. Per germline, CDR1 SGHVS and CDR2 FQNEAQ. The J segment lost 3 bases and the V segment lost 5 bases, leaving 8 bases of the junction unmatched. CDR3 nucleotides: TGTGCCAGCAGCCTCTGGACAGGGGCCATCTACGAGCAGTACTTC. Its protein is CASSLWTGAIYEQYF.

In this sample, this clone turned up a few times. This chain uses TRBV30 with TRBJ2-7; 13 bases map to TRBD2. This CDR3 has 16 residues. V was clipped by 3 bases and J by 0 bases; unmatched bases: 5. Germline loops: CDR1 GTSNPN, CDR2 SVGIG (reference sequence). The CDR3 region is CAWRATSGRVSYEQYF. CDR3 sequence (DNA): TGTGCCTGGAGGGCCACTAGCGGGAGGGTCTCCTACGAGCAGTACTTC.

The chain is built from TRBV28 and TRBJ1-5; 11 bases match TRBD1. Losses at the gene ends were 1 base for V and 6 bases for J; bases not matched to a gene: 5. CDR1 is MDHEN and CDR2 is SYDVKM in the germline V gene. The CDR3 spans 16 residues. Here the CDR3 reads CASSLSGQGAIQPQHF. The DNA for the CDR3 is TGTGCCAGCAGTTTATCCGGACAGGGGGCGATTCAGCCCCAGCATTTT.